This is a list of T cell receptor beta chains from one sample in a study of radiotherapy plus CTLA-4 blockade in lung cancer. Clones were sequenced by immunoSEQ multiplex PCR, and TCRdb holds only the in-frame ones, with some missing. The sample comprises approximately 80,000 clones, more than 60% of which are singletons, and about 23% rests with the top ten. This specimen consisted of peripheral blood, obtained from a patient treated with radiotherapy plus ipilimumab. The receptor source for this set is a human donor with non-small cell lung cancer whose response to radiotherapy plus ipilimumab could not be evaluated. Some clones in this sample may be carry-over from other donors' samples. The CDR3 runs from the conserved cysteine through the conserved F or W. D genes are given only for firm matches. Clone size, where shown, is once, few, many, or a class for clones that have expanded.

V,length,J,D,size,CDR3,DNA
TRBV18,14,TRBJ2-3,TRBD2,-,CASSLSGEEDTQYF,TGTGCCAGCTCACTTAGCGGGGAGGAGGATACGCAGTATTTT
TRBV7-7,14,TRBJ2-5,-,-,CASSLAGVQETQYF,TGTGCCAGCAGCTTAGCAGGGGTCCAAGAGACCCAGTACTTC
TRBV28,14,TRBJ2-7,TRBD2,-,CASRRLAGAYEQYF,TGTGCCAGCAGAAGGCTAGCGGGGGCCTACGAGCAGTACTTC
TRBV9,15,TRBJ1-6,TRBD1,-,CASSTGTGGNSPLHF,TGTGCCAGCAGCACAGGGACAGGGGGCAATTCACCCCTCCACTTT
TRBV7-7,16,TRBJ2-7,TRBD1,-,CASSPPPGTDAYEQYF,TGTGCTAGCAGCCCCCCACCCGGGACAGACGCCTACGAGCAGTACTTC
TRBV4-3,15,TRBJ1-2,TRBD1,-,CASSLQAGGDYGYTF,TGCGCCAGCAGCCTCCAGGCAGGGGGCGACTATGGCTACACCTTC
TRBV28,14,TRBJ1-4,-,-,CASREWSGGEKLFF,TGTGCCAGCAGGGAGTGGTCGGGGGGGGAAAAACTGTTTTTT
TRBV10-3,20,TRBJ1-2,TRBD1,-,CAISERGSFGQGRLGYGYTF,TGTGCCATCAGTGAGAGGGGGTCTTTCGGACAGGGACGTTTAGGCTATGGCTACACCTTC
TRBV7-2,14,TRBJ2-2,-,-,CASSPYGDTGELFF,TGTGCCAGCAGCCCTTACGGGGACACCGGGGAGCTGTTTTTT
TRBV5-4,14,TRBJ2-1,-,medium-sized,CASSLSFSYNEQFF,TGTGCCAGCAGCTTGTCATTCTCCTACAATGAGCAGTTCTTC
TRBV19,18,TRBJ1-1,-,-,CASTQFVGRGKVNTEAFF,TGTGCCAGTACCCAATTCGTCGGACGGGGTAAGGTGAACACTGAAGCTTTCTTT
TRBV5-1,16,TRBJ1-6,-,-,CASSLGPEGLNSPLHF,TGCGCCAGCAGCTTGGGGCCGGAGGGACTTAATTCACCCCTCCACTTT
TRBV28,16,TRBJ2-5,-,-,CASSFPGGGLDETQYF,TGTGCCAGCAGTTTTCCCGGCGGGGGCCTCGACGAGACCCAGTACTTC
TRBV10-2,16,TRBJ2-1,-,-,CASSDRAGRGPDEQFF,TGCGCCAGCAGTGATCGGGCAGGTCGAGGGCCCGATGAGCAGTTCTTC
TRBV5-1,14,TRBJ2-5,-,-,CASSLETGQETQYF,TGCGCCAGCAGCTTAGAAACGGGGCAAGAGACCCAGTACTTC
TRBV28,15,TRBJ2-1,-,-,CASSFRDTLNNEQFF,TGTGCCAGCAGTTTCCGGGACACCCTCAACAATGAGCAGTTCTTC
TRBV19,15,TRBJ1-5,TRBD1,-,CATGRGLVSNQPQHF,TGTGCCACGGGTAGGGGGCTGGTCAGCAATCAGCCCCAGCATTTT
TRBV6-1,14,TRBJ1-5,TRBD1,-,CASLRTGSNRPQHF,TGTGCCAGTTTAAGGACAGGGTCGAATCGGCCCCAGCATTTT
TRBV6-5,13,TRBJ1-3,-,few,CASSYQQGNTIYF,TGTGCCAGCAGTTACCAACAGGGAAACACCATATATTTT
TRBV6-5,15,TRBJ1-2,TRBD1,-,CASSLTQTGGDGYTF,TGTGCCAGCAGTTTAACACAGACAGGGGGCGATGGCTACACCTTC
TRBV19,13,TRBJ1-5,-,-,CASSYRSNQPQHF,TGTGCCAGTAGTTACCGGTCCAATCAGCCCCAGCATTTT
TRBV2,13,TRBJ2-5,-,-,CASSEELPTGQYF,TGTGCCAGCAGTGAAGAATTGCCTACGGGGCAGTACTTC
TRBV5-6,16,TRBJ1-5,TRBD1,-,CASSPPTGLGNQPQHF,TGTGCCAGCAGCCCGCCGACAGGGTTGGGGAATCAGCCCCAGCATTTT
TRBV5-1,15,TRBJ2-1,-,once,CASSFPGLTIDEQFF,TGCGCCAGCAGCTTCCCGGGACTCACGATCGATGAGCAGTTCTTC
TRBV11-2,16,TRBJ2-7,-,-,CASSLDRAQYFYEQYF,TGTGCCAGCAGCTTAGACAGGGCTCAGTACTTCTACGAGCAGTACTTC
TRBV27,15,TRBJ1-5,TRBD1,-,CASSPWDRGGQPQHF,TGTGCCAGCAGTCCCTGGGACAGGGGGGGACAGCCCCAGCATTTT
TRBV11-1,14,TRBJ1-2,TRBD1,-,CASSSWTGGHGYTF,TGTGCCAGCAGCTCCTGGACAGGGGGGCATGGCTACACCTTC
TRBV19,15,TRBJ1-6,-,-,CASSIGASGYSPLHF,TGTGCCAGTAGTATAGGGGCATCGGGATACTCACCCCTCCACTTT
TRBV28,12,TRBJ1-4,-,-,CASSLPSEKLFF,TGTGCCAGCAGCTTACCTTCTGAAAAACTGTTTTTT
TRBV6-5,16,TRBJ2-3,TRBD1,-,CASSYQPGQGADTQYF,TGTGCCAGCAGTTACCAGCCGGGACAGGGGGCAGATACGCAGTATTTT
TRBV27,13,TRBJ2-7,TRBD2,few,CASSFGGGDEQYF,TGTGCCAGCAGTTTTGGGGGGGGTGACGAGCAGTACTTC
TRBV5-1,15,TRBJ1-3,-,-,CASSLDPGAGNTIYF,TGCGCCAGCAGCTTGGACCCCGGGGCTGGAAACACCATATATTTT
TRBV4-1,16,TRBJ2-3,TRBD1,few,CASSQDLQGVADTQYF,TGTGCCAGCAGCCAAGATCTGCAGGGGGTGGCAGATACGCAGTATTTT
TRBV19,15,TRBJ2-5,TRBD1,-,CASRDVGQGRETQYF,TGTGCCAGTAGGGACGTAGGACAGGGCAGAGAGACCCAGTACTTC
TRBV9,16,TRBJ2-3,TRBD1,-,CASSVEVGTGADTQYF,TGTGCCAGCAGCGTAGAAGTAGGGACAGGGGCAGATACGCAGTATTTT
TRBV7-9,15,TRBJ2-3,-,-,CASSLGALSTDTQYF,TGTGCCAGCAGCTTGGGCGCACTTAGCACAGATACGCAGTATTTT
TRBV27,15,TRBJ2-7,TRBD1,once,CASSLQQGQMIEQYF,TGTGCCAGCAGTCTGCAACAGGGGCAAATGATCGAGCAGTACTTC
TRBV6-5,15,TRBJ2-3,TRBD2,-,CASTPLAASTDTQYF,TGTGCCAGCACGCCACTAGCGGCTAGCACAGATACGCAGTATTTT
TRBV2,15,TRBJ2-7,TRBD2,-,CASSSYSGLADEQYF,TGTGCCAGCAGTTCCTACTCCGGACTAGCGGACGAGCAGTACTTC
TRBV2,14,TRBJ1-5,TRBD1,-,CASTRTGPNQPQHF,TGTGCCAGCACCCGGACAGGACCCAATCAGCCCCAGCATTTT
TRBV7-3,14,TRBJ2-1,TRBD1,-,CASSFTGGSGEQFF,TGTGCCAGCAGCTTCACAGGGGGATCGGGGGAGCAGTTCTTC
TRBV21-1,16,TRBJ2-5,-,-,CASSKGGSGERETQYF,TGTGCCAGCAGCAAAGGGGGTAGCGGGGAAAGGGAGACCCAGTACTTC
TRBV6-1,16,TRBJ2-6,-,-,CASSEDRFSGANVLTF,TGTGCCAGCAGTGAAGATCGGTTCTCTGGGGCCAACGTCCTGACTTTC
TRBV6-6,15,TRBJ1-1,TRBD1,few,CASSYGGQVETEAFF,TGTGCCAGCAGTTACGGGGGACAGGTCGAGACTGAAGCTTTCTTT
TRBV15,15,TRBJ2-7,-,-,CATSRGQGNPYEQYF,TGTGCCACCAGCAGAGGGCAGGGGAACCCCTACGAGCAGTACTTC
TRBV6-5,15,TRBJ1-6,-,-,CASSYAGRENSPLHF,TGTGCCAGCAGTTACGCGGGACGGGAAAATTCACCCCTCCACTTT